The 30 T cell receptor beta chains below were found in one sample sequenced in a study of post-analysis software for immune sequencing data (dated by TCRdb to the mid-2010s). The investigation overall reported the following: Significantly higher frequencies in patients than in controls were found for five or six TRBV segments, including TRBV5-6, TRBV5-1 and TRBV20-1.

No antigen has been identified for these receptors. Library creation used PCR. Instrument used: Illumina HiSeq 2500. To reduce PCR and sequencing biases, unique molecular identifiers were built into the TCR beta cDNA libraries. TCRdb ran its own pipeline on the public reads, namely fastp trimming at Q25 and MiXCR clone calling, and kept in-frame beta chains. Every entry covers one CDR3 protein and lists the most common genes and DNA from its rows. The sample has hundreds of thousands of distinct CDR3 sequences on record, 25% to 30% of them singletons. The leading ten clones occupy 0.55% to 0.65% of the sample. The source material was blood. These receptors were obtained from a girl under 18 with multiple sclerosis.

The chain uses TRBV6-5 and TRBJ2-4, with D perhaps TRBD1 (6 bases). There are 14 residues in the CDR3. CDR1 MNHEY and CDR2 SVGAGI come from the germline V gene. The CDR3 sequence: CAVQGRGAKNIQYF. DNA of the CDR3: TGTGCTGTACAGGGTCGCGGGGCCAAAAACATTCAGTACTTC.

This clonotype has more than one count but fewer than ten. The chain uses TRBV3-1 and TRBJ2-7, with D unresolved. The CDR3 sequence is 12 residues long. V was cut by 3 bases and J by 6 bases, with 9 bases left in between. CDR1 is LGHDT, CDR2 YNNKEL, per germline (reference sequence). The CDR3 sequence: CASSHPYSEQYF. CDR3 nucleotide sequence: TGTGCCAGCAGCCACCCCTATTCCGAGCAGTACTTC.

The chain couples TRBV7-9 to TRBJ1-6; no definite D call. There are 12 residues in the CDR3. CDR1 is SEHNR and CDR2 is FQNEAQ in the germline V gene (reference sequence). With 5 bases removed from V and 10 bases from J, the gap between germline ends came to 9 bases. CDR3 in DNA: TGTGCCAGCAGCCATGGAGGGTCACCCCTCCACTTT. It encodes CASSHGGSPLHF.

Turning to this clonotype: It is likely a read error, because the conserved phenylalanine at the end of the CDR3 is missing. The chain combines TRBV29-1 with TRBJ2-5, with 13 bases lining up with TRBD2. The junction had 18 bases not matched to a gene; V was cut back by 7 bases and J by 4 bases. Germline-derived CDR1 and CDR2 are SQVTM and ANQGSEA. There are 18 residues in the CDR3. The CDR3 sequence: CSAQAFATSGRGVETQYV. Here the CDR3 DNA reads TGCAGCGCCCAGGCTTTTGCTACTAGCGGGAGGGGCGTAGAGACCCAGTACGTC.

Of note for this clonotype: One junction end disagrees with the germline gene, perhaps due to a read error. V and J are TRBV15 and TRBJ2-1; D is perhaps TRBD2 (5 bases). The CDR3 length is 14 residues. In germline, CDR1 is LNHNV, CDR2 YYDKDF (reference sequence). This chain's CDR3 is CATSRDLGNNKQFF. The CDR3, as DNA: TGTGCCACCAGCAGAGATCTCGGGAACAATAAGCAGTTCTTC.

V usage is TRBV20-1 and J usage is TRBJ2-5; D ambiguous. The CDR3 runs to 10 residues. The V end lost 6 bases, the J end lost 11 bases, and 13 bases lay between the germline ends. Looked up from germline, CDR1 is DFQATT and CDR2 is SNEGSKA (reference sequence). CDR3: CSATRSRQYF. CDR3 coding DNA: TGCAGTGCAACCCGCTCCCGGCAGTACTTC.

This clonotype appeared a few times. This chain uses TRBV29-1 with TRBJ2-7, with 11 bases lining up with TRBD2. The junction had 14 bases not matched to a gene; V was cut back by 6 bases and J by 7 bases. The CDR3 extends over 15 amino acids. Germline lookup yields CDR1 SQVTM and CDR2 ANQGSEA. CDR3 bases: TGCAGCGTAGGCGTCCGGACTAGCGGGCTGGGGGAGCAGTACTTC. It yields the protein CSVGVRTSGLGEQYF.

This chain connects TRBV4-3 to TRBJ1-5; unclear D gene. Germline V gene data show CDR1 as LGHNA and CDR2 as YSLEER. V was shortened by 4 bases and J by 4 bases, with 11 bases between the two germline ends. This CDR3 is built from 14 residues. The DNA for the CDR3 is TGCGCCAGCAGCCCTAGTGTTGGGAATCAGCCCCAGCATTTT. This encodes CASSPSVGNQPQHF.

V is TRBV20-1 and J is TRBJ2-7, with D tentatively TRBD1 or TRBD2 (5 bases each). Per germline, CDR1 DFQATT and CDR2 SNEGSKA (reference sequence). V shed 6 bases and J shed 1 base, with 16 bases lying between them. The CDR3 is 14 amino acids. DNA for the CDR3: TGCAGTGCCCCGGATGGGGGAAAATCCTACGAGCAGTACTTC. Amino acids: CSAPDGGKSYEQYF.

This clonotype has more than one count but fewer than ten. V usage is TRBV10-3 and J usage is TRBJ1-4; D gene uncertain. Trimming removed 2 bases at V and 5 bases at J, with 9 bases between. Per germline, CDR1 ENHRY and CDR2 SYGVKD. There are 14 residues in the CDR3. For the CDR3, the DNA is TGTGCCATCAGTGAGCGACCTCCGAATGAAAAACTGTTTTTT. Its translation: CAISERPPNEKLFF.

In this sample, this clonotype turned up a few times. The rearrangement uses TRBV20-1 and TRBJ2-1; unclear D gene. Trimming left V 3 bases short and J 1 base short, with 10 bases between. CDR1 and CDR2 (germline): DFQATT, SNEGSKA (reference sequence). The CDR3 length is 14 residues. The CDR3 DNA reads TGCAGTGCTAGGGGCGTGACATCCTACAATGAGCAGTTCTTC. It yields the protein CSARGVTSYNEQFF.

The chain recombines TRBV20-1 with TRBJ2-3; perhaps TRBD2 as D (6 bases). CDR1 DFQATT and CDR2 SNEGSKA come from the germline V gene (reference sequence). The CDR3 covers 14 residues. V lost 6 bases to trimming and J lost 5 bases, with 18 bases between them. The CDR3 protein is CSALPIGGVDTQYF. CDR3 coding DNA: TGCAGTGCCCTACCCATCGGAGGGGTAGATACGCAGTATTTT.

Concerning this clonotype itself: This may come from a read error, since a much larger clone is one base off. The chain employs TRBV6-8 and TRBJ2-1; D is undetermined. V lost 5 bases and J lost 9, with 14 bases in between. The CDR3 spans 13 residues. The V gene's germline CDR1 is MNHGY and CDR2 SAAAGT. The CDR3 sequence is CASSHLSRSEQFF. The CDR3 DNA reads TGTGCCAGCAGTCACCTTAGCAGGAGTGAGCAGTTCTTC.

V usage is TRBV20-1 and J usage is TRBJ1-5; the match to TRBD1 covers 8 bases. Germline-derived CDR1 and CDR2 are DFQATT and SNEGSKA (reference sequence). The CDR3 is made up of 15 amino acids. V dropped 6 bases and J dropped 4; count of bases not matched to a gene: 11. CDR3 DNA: TGCAGTGCCCAAGCCAGGGGGCTACGAAATCAGCCCCAGCATTTT. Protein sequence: CSAQARGLRNQPQHF.

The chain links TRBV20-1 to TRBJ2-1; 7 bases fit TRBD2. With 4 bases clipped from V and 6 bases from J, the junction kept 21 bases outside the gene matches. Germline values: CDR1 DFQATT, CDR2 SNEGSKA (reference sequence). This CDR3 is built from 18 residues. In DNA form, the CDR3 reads TGCAGTGCTAAAGGTGGGGCCCTAAAGCGGGGAATCGGCAATGAGCAGTTCTTC. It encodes CSAKGGALKRGIGNEQFF.

The CDR3 here is CASRWTSTANTGELFF. The CDR3 nucleotides read TGTGCCAGCCGATGGACTAGCACCGCGAACACCGGGGAGCTGTTTTTT. This chain uses TRBV7-2 with TRBJ2-2; TRBD2 aligns across 8 bases. Germline V gene sequence: CDR1 SGHTA, CDR2 FQGNSA. Trimming removed 8 bases from V and 0 bases from J; junction bases left unmatched: 8. The CDR3 spans 16 residues.

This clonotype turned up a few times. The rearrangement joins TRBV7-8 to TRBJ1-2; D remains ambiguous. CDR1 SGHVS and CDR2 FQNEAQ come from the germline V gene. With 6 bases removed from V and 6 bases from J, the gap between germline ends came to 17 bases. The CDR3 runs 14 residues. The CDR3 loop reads CASSYRTAIHGYTF. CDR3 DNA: TGTGCCAGCAGTTATAGGACGGCAATCCATGGCTACACCTTC.

Here the CDR3 DNA reads TGTGCCAGCAGCACCGGACTAGCGGGAGCTTCCCAGTACTTC. It yields the protein CASSTGLAGASQYF. V gene TRBV7-2 combines with J gene TRBJ2-5; 13 bases are shared with TRBD2. This CDR3 is 14 amino acids long. With 5 bases clipped from V and 9 bases from J, the junction kept 6 bases outside the gene matches. Germline CDR1 reads SGHTA; CDR2 reads FQGNSA.

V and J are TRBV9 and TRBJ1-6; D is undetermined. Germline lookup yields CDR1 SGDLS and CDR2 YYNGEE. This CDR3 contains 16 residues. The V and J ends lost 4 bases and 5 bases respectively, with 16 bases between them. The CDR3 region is CASSLPTGRDNSPLHF. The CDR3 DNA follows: TGTGCCAGCAGCCTCCCGACTGGGCGGGATAATTCACCCCTCCACTTT.

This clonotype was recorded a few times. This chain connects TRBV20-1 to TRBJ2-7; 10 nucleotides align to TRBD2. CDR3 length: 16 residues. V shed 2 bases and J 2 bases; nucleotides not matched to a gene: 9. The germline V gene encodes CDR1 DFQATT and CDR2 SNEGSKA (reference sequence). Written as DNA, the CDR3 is TGCAGTGCTAGAAAGGTCGGAGCGGGAGGGCCCTACGAGCAGTACTTC. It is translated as CSARKVGAGGPYEQYF.

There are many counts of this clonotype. Here the CDR3 reads CASSFGDQPQHF. The CDR3 DNA sequence: TGTGCCAGCAGCTTCGGTGATCAGCCCCAGCATTTT. This chain links TRBV7-9 with TRBJ1-5; D call uncertain. The V end lost 3 bases, the J end lost 5 bases, and 5 bases lay between the germline ends. The CDR3 loop spans 12 amino acids. In germline, CDR1 is SEHNR, CDR2 FQNEAQ (reference sequence).

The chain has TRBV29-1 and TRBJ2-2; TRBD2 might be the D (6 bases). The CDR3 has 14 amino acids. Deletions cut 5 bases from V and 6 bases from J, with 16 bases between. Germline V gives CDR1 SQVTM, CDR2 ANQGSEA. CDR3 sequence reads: CSVRQEGISGELFF. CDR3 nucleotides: TGCAGCGTTCGGCAGGAGGGGATCTCCGGGGAGCTGTTTTTT.

The CDR3: CASSAQIPGAQYF. CDR3 nucleotide sequence: TGTGCCAGCAGCGCGCAGATCCCCGGCGCCCAGTACTTC. The V call is TRBV9, the J call TRBJ2-5; D unresolved. CDR3 length equals 13 residues. Per germline, CDR1 SGDLS and CDR2 YYNGEE. The ends were cut back, 3 bases at V and 9 bases at J, with 15 bases in the middle. The full variable domain, with the rest looked up from reference TRBV9 and TRBJ2-5, is DSGVTQTPKHLITATGQRVTLRCSPRSGDLSVYWYQQSLDQGLQFLIQYYNGEERAKGNILERFSAQQFPDLHSELNLSSLELGDSALYFCASSAQIPGAQYFGPGTRLLVL.

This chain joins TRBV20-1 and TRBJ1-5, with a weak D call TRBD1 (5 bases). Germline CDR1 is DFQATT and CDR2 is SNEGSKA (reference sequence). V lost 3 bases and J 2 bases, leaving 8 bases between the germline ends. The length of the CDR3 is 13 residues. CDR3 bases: TGCAGTGCTAGTCAGGGTGGCAATCAGCCCCAGCATTTT. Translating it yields CSASQGGNQPQHF.

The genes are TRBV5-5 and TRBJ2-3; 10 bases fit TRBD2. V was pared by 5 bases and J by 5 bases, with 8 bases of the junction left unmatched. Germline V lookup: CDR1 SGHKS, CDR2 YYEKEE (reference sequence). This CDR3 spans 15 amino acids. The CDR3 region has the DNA TGTGCCAGCAGTCCGGGACTAGCGCTAGGAGATACGCAGTATTTT. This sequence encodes CASSPGLALGDTQYF.

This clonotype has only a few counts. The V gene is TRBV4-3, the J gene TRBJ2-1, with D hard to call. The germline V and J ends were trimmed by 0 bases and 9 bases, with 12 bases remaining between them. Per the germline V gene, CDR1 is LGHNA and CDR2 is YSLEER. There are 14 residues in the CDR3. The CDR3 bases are TGCGCCAGCAGCCAAGATCTGGCTTGGACTGAGCAGTTCTTC. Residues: CASSQDLAWTEQFF.

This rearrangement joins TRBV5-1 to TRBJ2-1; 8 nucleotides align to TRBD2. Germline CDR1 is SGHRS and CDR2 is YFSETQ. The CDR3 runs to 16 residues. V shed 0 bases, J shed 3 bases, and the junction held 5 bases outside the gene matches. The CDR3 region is CASSLALAGYYNEQFF. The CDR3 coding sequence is TGCGCCAGCAGCTTGGCTCTAGCGGGTTACTACAATGAGCAGTTCTTC.

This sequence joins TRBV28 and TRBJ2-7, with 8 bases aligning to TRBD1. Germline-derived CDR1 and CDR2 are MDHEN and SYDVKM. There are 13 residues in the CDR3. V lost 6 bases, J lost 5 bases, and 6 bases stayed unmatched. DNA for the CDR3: TGTGCCAGCAGATGGACAGGGAAGGACGAGCAGTACTTC. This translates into CASRWTGKDEQYF. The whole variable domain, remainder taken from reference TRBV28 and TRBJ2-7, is DVKVTQSSRYLVKRTGEKVFLECVQDMDHENMFWYRQDPGLGLRLIYFSYDVKMKEKGDIPEGYSVSREKKERFSLILESASTNQTSMYLCASRWTGKDEQYFGPGTRLTVT.

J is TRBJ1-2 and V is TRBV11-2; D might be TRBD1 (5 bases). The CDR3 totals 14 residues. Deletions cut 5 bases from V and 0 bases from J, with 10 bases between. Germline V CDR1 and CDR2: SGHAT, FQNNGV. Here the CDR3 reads CASSPGHTNYGYTF. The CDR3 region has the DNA TGTGCCAGCAGCCCGGGGCACACTAACTATGGCTACACCTTC. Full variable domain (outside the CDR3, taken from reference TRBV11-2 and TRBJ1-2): EAGVAQSPRYKIIEKRQSVAFWCNPISGHATLYWYQQILGQGPKLLIQFQNNGVVDDSQLPKDRFSAERLKGVDSTLKIQPAKLEDSAVYLCASSPGHTNYGYTFGSGTRLTVV.

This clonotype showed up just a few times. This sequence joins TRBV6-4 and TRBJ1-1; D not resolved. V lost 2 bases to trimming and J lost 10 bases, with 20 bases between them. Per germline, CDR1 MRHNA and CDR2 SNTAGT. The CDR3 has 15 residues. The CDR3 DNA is TGTGCCAGCAGTGACGGGAGAGGAGGGCGTGAGGCAGCTTTCTTT. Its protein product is CASSDGRGGREAAFF.